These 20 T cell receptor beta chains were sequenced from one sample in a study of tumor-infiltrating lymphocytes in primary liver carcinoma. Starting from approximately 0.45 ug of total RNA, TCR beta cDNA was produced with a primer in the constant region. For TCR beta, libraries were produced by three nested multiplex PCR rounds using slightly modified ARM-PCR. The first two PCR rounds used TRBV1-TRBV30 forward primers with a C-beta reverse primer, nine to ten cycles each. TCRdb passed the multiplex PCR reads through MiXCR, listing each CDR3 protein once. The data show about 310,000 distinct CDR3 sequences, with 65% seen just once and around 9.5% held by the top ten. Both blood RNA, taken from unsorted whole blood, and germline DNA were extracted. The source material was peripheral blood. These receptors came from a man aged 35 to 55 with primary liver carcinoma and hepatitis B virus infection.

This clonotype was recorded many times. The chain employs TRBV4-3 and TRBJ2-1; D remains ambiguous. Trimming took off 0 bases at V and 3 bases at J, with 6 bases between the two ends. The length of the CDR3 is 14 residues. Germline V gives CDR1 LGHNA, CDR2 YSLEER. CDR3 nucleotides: TGCGCCAGCAGCCAAGAGGCGAACTACAATGAGCAGTTCTTC. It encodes CASSQEANYNEQFF.

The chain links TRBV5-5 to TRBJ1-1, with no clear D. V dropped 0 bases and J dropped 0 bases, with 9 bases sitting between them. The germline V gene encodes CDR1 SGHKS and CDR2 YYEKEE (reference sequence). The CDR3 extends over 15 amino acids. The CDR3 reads CASSLGGGLNTEAFF. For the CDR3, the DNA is TGTGCCAGCAGCTTGGGAGGCGGCTTGAACACTGAAGCTTTCTTT.

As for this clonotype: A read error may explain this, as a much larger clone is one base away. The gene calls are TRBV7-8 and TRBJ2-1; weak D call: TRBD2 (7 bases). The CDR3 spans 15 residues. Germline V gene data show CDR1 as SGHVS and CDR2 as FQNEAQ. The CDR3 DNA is TGTACCAGCAGCTTAGGACGGGGGGCGGGGAATGAGCAGTTCTTC. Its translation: CTSSLGRGAGNEQFF.

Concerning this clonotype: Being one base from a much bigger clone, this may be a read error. The CDR3 nucleotides read TGTGCCAGCAGCGCAAGAGTAGCGGGAGACGAGCAGTACTTC. This codes for CASSARVAGDEQYF. This chain links TRBV5-4 with TRBJ2-7; 9 nucleotides match TRBD2. The CDR3 contains 14 residues. Germline values: CDR1 SGHNT, CDR2 YYREEE (reference sequence). The V gene end was trimmed by 4 bases and the J gene end by 5 bases; junction bases not matched to a gene: 7.

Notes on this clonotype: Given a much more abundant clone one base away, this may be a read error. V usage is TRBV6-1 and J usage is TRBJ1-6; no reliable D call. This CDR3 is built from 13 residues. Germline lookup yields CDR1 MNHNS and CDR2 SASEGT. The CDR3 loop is CANSEAWETPLHF. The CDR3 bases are TGTGCCAACAGTGAAGCGTGGGAGACACCCCTCCACTTT.

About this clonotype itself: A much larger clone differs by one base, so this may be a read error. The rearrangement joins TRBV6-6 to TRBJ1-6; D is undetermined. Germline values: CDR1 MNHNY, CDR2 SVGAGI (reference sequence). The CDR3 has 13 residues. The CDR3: CASNYGPNSPLHF. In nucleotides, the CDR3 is TGTGCCAGCAATTACGGCCCTAATTCACCCCTCCACTTT.

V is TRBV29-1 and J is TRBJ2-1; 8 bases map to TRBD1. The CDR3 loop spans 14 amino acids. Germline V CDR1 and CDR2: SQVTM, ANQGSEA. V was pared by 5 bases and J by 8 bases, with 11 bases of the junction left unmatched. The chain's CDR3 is CSVTGAGGHDEQFF. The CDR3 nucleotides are TGCAGCGTTACCGGGGCAGGGGGCCACGATGAGCAGTTCTTC.

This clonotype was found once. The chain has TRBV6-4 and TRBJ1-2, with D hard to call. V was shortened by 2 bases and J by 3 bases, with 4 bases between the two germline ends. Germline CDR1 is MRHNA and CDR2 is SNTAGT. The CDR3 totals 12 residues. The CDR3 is CASSDGHYGYTF. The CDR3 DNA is TGTGCCAGCAGTGACGGACACTATGGCTACACCTTC.

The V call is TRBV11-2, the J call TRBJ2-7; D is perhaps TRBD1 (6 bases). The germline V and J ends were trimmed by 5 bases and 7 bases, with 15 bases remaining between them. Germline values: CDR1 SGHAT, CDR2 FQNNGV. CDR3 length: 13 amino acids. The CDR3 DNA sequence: TGTGCCAGCAGCCCCTCAGGGGACCAGGAGCAGTACTTC. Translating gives CASSPSGDQEQYF.

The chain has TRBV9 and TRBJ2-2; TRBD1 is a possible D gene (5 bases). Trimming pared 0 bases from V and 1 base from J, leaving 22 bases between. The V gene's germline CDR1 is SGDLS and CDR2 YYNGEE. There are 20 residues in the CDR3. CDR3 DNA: TGTGCCAGCAGCGTAGGAAGCAAAGGGGCAGGGAATTGGAACACCGGGGAGCTGTTTTTT. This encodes CASSVGSKGAGNWNTGELFF.

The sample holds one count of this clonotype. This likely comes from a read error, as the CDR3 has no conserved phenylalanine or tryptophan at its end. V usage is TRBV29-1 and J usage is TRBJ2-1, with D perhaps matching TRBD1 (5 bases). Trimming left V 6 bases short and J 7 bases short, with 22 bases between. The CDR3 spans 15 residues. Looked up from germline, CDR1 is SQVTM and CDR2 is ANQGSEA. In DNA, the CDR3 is TGCAGCGTCTCTGGGGTACAGGCGGTTTATAATGAGCAGTTCGTC. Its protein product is CSVSGVQAVYNEQFV.

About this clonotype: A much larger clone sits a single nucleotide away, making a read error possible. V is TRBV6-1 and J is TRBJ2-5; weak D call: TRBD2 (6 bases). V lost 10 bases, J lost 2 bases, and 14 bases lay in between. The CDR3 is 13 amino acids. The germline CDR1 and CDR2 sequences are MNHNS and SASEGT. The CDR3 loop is CANTRDFQETQYF. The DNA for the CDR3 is TGTGCCAACACCCGGGACTTTCAAGAGACCCAGTACTTC.

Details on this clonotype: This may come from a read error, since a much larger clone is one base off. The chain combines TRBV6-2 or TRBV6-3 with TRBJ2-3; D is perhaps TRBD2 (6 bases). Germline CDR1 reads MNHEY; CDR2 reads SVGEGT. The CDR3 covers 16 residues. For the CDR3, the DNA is TGTGCCAGCAGTTACCCCAGCGGGCAATACACAGATAAGCAGTATTTT. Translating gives CASSYPSGQYTDKQYF.

The CDR3 DNA reads as TGTGCCAGCAGTACAGGACACTCCTACGAGCAGTACTTC. Its translation is CASSTGHSYEQYF. This chain joins TRBV6-1 and TRBJ2-7; a weak D match, TRBD1 (5 bases). Trimming took off 5 bases at V and 0 bases at J, with 8 bases between the two ends. The CDR3 has 13 amino acids. Per germline, CDR1 MNHNS and CDR2 SASEGT.

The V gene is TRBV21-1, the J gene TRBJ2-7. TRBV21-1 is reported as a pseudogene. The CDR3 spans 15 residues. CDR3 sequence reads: CASSKVCGTPYEQYF. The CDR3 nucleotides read TGTGCCAGCAGCAAAGTATGCGGAACCCCCTACGAGCAGTACTTC.

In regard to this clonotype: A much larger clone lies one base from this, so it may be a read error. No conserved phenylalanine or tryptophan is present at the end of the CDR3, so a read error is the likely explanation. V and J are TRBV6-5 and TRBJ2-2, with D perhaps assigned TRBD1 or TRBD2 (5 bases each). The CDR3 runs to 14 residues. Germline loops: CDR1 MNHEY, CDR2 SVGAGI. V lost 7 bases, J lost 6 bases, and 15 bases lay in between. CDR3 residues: CASIAAGRAGELFL. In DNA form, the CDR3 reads TGTGCCAGCATTGCGGCAGGGCGGGCCGGGGAGCTGTTTTTA.

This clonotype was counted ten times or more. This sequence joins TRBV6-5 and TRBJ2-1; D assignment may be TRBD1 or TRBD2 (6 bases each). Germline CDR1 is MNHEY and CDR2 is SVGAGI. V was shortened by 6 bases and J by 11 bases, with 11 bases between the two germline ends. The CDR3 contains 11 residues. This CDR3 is CASRGGSKQFF. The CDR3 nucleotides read TGTGCCAGCAGGGGGGGCTCGAAGCAGTTCTTC.

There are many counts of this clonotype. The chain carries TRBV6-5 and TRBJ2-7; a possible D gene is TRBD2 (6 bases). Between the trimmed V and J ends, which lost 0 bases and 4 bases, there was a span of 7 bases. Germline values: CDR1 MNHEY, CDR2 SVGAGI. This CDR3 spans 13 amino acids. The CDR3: CASSYSEGYEQYF. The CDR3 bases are TGTGCCAGCAGTTACTCGGAGGGTTACGAGCAGTACTTC.

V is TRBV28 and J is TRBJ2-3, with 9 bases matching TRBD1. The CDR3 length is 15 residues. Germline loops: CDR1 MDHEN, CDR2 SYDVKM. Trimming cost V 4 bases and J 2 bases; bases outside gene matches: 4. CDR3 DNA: TGTGCCAGCAGTTCACAGGGGGCCGTCACAGATACGCAGTATTTT. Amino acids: CASSSQGAVTDTQYF.

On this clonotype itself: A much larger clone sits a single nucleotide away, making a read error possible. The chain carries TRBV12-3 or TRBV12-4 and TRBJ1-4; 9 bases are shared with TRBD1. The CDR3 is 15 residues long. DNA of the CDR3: TGTGCCAACAGTCCACCGGGACAGGGCGGTGAAAAACTGTTTTTT. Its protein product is CANSPPGQGGEKLFF.